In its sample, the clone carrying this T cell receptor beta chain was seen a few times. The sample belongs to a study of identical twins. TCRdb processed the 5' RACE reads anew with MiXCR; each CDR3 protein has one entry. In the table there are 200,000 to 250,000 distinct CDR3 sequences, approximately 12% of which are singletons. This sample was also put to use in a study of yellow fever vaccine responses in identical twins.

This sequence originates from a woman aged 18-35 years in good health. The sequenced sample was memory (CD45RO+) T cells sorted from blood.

The CDR3 region has the DNA TGTGCCAGCAGCTACGACGGGTTGAACACCGGGGAGCTGTTTTTT. Translating it yields CASSYDGLNTGELFF. This chain links TRBV5-4 with TRBJ2-2, with unresolved D. Trimming took 3 bases from V and 1 from J, leaving 10 bases between them. This CDR3 spans 15 amino acids. Germline CDR1 SGHNT, CDR2 YYREEE (reference sequence). Based on the CDR3 plus reference TRBV5-4 and TRBJ2-2, the full variable domain is ETGVTQSPTHLIKTRGQQVTLRCSSQSGHNTVSWYQQALGQGPQFIFQYYREEENGRGNFPPRFSGLQFPNYSSELNVNALELDDSALYLCASSYDGLNTGELFFGEGSRLTVL.